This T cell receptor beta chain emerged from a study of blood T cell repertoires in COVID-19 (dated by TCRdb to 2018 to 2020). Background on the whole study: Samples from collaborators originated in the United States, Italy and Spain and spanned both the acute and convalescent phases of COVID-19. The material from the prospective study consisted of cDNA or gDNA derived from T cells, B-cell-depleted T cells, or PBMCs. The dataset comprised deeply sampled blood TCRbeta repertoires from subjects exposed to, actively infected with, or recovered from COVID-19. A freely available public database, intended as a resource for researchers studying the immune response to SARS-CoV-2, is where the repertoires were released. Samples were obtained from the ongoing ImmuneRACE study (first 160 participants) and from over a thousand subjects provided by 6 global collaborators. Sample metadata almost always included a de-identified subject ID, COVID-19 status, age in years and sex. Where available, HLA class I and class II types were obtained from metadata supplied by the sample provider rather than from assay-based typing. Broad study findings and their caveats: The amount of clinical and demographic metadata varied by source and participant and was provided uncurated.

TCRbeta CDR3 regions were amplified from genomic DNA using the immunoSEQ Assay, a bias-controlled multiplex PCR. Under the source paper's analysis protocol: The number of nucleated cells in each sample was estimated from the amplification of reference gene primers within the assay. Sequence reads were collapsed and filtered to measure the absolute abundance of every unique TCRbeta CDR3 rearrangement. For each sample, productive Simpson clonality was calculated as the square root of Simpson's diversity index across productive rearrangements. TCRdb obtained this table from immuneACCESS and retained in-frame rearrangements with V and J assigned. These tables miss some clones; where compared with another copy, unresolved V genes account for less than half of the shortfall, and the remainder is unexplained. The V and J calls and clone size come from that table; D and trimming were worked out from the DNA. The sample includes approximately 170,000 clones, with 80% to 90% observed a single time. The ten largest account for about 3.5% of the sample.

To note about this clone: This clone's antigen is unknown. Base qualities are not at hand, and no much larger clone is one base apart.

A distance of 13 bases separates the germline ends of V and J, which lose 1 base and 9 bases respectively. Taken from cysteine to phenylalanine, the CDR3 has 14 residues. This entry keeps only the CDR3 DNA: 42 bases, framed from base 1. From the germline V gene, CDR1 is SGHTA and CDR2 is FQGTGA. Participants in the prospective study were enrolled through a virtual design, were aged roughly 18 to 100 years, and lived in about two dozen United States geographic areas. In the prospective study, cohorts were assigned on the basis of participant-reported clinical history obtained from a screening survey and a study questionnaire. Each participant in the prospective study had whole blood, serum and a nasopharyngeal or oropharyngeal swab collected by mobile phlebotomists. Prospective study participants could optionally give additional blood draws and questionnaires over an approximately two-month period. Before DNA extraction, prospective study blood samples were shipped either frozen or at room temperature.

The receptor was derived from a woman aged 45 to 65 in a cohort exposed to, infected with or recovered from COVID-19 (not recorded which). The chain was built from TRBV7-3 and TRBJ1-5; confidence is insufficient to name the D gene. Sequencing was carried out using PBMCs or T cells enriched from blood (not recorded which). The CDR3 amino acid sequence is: CASSLSGGGGPQHF. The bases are TGTGCCAGCAGCTTAAGTGGAGGTGGTGGGCCCCAGCATTTT.